These 3 T cell receptor beta chains came from one sample sequenced in a study of blood T cell repertoires in COVID-19. TCRdb's table, derived via immunoSEQ multiplex PCR, lists solely in-frame clones and lacks some. The sample has 85,000 to 100,000 clones, roughly 72% seen once; the top ten hold 20% to 25%. What was sequenced was peripheral blood. The receptors derive from a woman aged 60-75 years in a cohort sampled during active or convalescent COVID-19.

The chain recombines TRBV9 with TRBJ2-3, with a weak D call TRBD1 (6 bases). This CDR3 spans 16 amino acids. V lost 4 bases and J 0 bases, leaving 15 bases between the germline ends. Germline assignment: CDR1 SGDLS and CDR2 YYNGEE. The CDR3: CASSPAGTSSTDTQYF. As DNA, the CDR3 is TGTGCCAGCAGCCCCGCCGGGACAAGTAGCACAGATACGCAGTATTTT.

The chain has TRBV5-4 and TRBJ2-5; 8 nucleotides align to TRBD1. CDR3 length: 15 amino acids. Germline CDR1 and CDR2: SGHNT and YYREEE (reference sequence). The V and J ends lost 2 bases and 5 bases, in that order; junction bases with no gene match: 8. The CDR3 loop reads CASSFAQGAGETQYF. As DNA, the CDR3 is TGTGCCAGCAGCTTCGCTCAGGGGGCGGGGGAGACCCAGTACTTC. Filled out from reference TRBV5-4 and TRBJ2-5, the complete variable domain reads ETGVTQSPTHLIKTRGQQVTLRCSSQSGHNTVSWYQQALGQGPQFIFQYYREEENGRGNFPPRFSGLQFPNYSSELNVNALELDDSALYLCASSFAQGAGETQYFGPGTRLLVL.

V and J are TRBV27 and TRBJ1-5; a possible D gene is TRBD1 (5 bases). This CDR3 region has 15 residues. CDR1 is MNHEY, CDR2 SMNVEV, per germline (reference sequence). V lost 3 bases and J lost 1, with 10 bases in between. This CDR3 is CASSFATGSNQPQHF. Written as DNA, the CDR3 is TGTGCCAGCAGTTTTGCAACAGGAAGCAATCAGCCCCAGCATTTT.